Shown below are 19 T cell receptor beta chains from a single sample sequenced in a study of long-term antiretroviral therapy in people with HIV. Sequencing used immunoSEQ v3.0 at survey level. Assay: immunoSEQ multiplex PCR; the TCRdb copy retains only in-frame clones and omits some. The table lists roughly 19,000 clones, 90% to 95% of them singletons. The sequencing used unsorted PBMCs, collected 4.4 years after starting antiretroviral therapy. The receptors stem from a woman in her fifties or sixties with HIV.

The chain has TRBV10-1 and TRBJ2-1; 11 bases are a match to TRBD1. Germline V CDR1 and CDR2: WNHNN, SYGVQD (reference sequence). The CDR3 is made up of 14 amino acids. J gave up 9 bases and V 7 bases, and 8 bases lay outside the gene matches. The CDR3 DNA sequence: TGCGCCAGCATGGGACAGGGGGGGTATAGTGAGCAGTTCTTC. This gives the protein CASMGQGGYSEQFF.

The chain links TRBV7-9 to TRBJ1-3; D is unresolved. Germline V gene data show CDR1 as SEHNR and CDR2 as FQNEAQ (reference sequence). The CDR3 covers 16 residues. Trimming pared 5 bases from V and 1 base from J, leaving 15 bases between. Here the CDR3 DNA reads TGTGCCAGCAGCCCCCGGCAGCCTCTATCTGGAAACACCATATATTTT. Translating gives CASSPRQPLSGNTIYF.

This CDR3 is CASSVGGNYGYTF. Written as DNA, the CDR3 is TGTGCCAGCAGCGTAGGGGGGAACTATGGCTACACCTTC. The chain recombines TRBV7-2 with TRBJ1-2; TRBD1 might be the D (6 bases). Germline V gene sequence: CDR1 SGHTA, CDR2 FQGNSA. This CDR3 has 13 residues. Trimming removed 5 bases at V and 2 bases at J, with 9 bases between.

The DNA of the CDR3 is TGTGCCATCAGTGCGCAGGCCGCGAACACCGGGGAGCTGTTTTTT. Its protein is CAISAQAANTGELFF. The rearrangement joins TRBV10-3 to TRBJ2-2; the D is unclear. Germline loops: CDR1 ENHRY, CDR2 SYGVKD. The CDR3 has 15 residues. Deletions cut 4 bases from V and 0 bases from J, with 9 bases between.

Here the CDR3 reads CASSPPGSEAFF. DNA for the CDR3: TGTGCCAGCAGCCCCCCGGGATCCGAAGCTTTCTTT. The J gene is TRBJ1-1, the V gene TRBV4-2, with D hard to call. Germline assignment: CDR1 LGHNA and CDR2 YNFKEQ. V was cut by 4 bases and J by 8 bases, with 11 bases left in between. This CDR3 contains 12 residues.

The rearrangement links TRBV5-1 to TRBJ1-6; D gene uncertain. V lost 1 base, J lost 0 bases, and 11 bases lay in between. This CDR3 is built from 17 residues. CDR1 and CDR2 from the germline V gene are SGHRS and YFSETQ. Here the CDR3 reads CASSLNAASSYNSPLHF. In DNA form, the CDR3 reads TGCGCCAGCAGCTTGAACGCGGCGAGCTCCTATAATTCACCCCTCCACTTT.

V gene TRBV5-1 combines with J gene TRBJ1-3, with 10 bases lining up with TRBD1. This CDR3 is 16 amino acids long. The V and J ends lost 4 bases and 0 bases, in that order; junction bases with no gene match: 4. Germline CDR1 and CDR2: SGHRS and YFSETQ. The CDR3 DNA sequence: TGCGCCAGCAGCCAGGGACAGGGGTTCTCTGGAAACACCATATATTTT. The encoded protein is CASSQGQGFSGNTIYF.

About this clone: Other DNA sequences in this specimen translate into the identical CDR3. The J gene is TRBJ1-6, the V gene TRBV30; perhaps TRBD1 as D (5 bases). V was pared by 0 bases and J by 2 bases, with 11 bases between. The CDR3 contains 16 residues. Germline CDR1 is GTSNPN and CDR2 is SVGIG (reference sequence). CDR3 in DNA: TGTGCCTGGAGTGTAGGGGCGACAGCCTATAATTCACCCCTCCACTTT. Translating gives CAWSVGATAYNSPLHF.

The V and J genes are TRBV27 and TRBJ1-5; D is unresolved. This CDR3 contains 14 residues. Germline assignment: CDR1 MNHEY and CDR2 SMNVEV (reference sequence). Trimming pared 6 bases from V and 4 bases from J, leaving 13 bases between. CDR3: CASSPWGGNQPQHF. The CDR3 coding sequence is TGTGCCAGCAGCCCTTGGGGAGGGAATCAGCCCCAGCATTTT.

This rearrangement joins TRBV2 to TRBJ1-5, with 12 bases identical to TRBD1. The CDR3 is made up of 15 amino acids. Losses at the gene ends were 9 bases for V and 5 bases for J; bases not matched to a gene: 8. Germline V gene lookup returns CDR1 SNHLY and CDR2 FYNNEI. The CDR3 spells CASMGTGGADQPQHF. CDR3 in DNA: TGTGCCAGTATGGGGACAGGGGGCGCGGATCAGCCCCAGCATTTT.

This clone was found once. This rearrangement joins TRBV7-9 to TRBJ2-3, with unresolved D. The ends were cut back, 0 bases at V and 0 bases at J, with 16 bases in the middle. This CDR3 contains 18 residues. From germline, CDR1 is SEHNR and CDR2 FQNEAQ (reference sequence). The CDR3 DNA reads as TGTGCCAGCAGCTTAGCCCACCTTTCATCACCTAGCACAGATACGCAGTATTTT. Amino acid sequence: CASSLAHLSSPSTDTQYF.

The chain recombines TRBV9 with TRBJ2-3; D ambiguous. The V end lost 4 bases, the J end lost 4 bases, and 10 bases lay between the germline ends. The CDR3 has 13 residues. The germline V gene encodes CDR1 SGDLS and CDR2 YYNGEE. The CDR3 bases are TGTGCCAGCAGCTATGGGTGGGCAGATACGCAGTATTTT. It specifies CASSYGWADTQYF.

The genes are TRBV5-1 and TRBJ1-1; tentatively, D is TRBD1 (5 bases). This CDR3 region has 16 residues. The germline V gene encodes CDR1 SGHRS and CDR2 YFSETQ. Trimming cost V 4 bases and J 0 bases, with 16 bases left between them. The CDR3 DNA sequence: TGCGCCAGCAGCCTACTACCGGGACGGGTGAACACTGAAGCTTTCTTT. Amino acids: CASSLLPGRVNTEAFF. The variable domain in full, with the rest retrieved from reference TRBV5-1 and TRBJ1-1, is KAGVTQTPRYLIKTRGQQVTLSCSPISGHRSVSWYQQTPGQGLQFLFEYFSETQRNKGNFPGRFSGRQFSNSRSEMNVSTLELGDSALYLCASSLLPGRVNTEAFFGQGTRLTVV.

J is TRBJ1-3 and V is TRBV19; D is ambiguous. CDR3 length equals 13 residues. V was shortened by 4 bases and J by 2 bases, with 6 bases between the two germline ends. Per germline, CDR1 LNHDA and CDR2 SQIVND (reference sequence). CDR3 amino acids: CASSTVPGNTIYF. The DNA for the CDR3 is TGTGCCAGTAGTACGGTGCCTGGAAACACCATATATTTT. Complete variable domain (other parts from reference TRBV19 and TRBJ1-3): DGGITQSPKYLFRKEGQNVTLSCEQNLNHDAMYWYRQDPGQGLRLIYYSQIVNDFQKGDIAEGYSVSREKKESFPLTVTSAQKNPTAFYLCASSTVPGNTIYFGEGSWLTVV.

The V gene is TRBV5-1, the J gene TRBJ1-4, with a weak D call TRBD1 (6 bases). This CDR3 is 14 amino acids long. Deletions cut 1 base from V and 9 bases from J, with 13 bases between. CDR1 and CDR2 (germline): SGHRS, YFSETQ. The CDR3 coding sequence is TGCGCCAGCAGCTTGACAGGGAGTAGGAAAAAACTGTTTTTT. This encodes CASSLTGSRKKLFF.

This clone turned up a few times. This sequence joins TRBV19 and TRBJ1-5, with D unresolved. The CDR3 has 14 amino acids. Germline values: CDR1 LNHDA, CDR2 SQIVND (reference sequence). Trimming removed 3 bases at V and 4 bases at J, with 10 bases between. For the CDR3, the DNA is TGTGCCAGTAGTATCTCAGGCCCAAATCAGCCCCAGCATTTT. Its protein is CASSISGPNQPQHF.

V gene TRBV6-4 combines with J gene TRBJ2-1; D remains ambiguous. The CDR3 is made up of 12 amino acids. From germline, CDR1 is MRHNA and CDR2 SNTAGT. V was pared by 6 bases and J by 9 bases, with 12 bases between. The CDR3 protein is CASRETTGEQFF. In DNA form, the CDR3 reads TGTGCCAGCAGGGAAACCACCGGTGAGCAGTTCTTC.

The chain couples TRBV9 to TRBJ1-1, with TRBD1 identical over 8 bases. The V segment lost 4 bases and the J segment 1 base; nucleotides outside the gene matches: 6. Germline V lookup: CDR1 SGDLS, CDR2 YYNGEE. The CDR3 has 15 amino acids. The CDR3 reads CASSPHGTGNTEAFF. The CDR3 coding sequence is TGTGCCAGCAGCCCTCACGGGACAGGGAACACTGAAGCTTTCTTT.

The chain has TRBV5-5 and TRBJ2-3, with D uncertain. There are 15 residues in the CDR3. The germline V gene has CDR1 SGHKS and CDR2 YYEKEE (reference sequence). V lost 0 bases, J lost 0 bases, and 8 bases lay in between. The CDR3 sequence is CASSLDGASTDTQYF. The CDR3 nucleotides read TGTGCCAGCAGCTTGGATGGAGCTAGCACAGATACGCAGTATTTT.